A selection of T cell receptor beta chains follows, all from one sample in a study of blood T cell repertoires in COVID-19. Clones were read by immunoSEQ multiplex PCR, and TCRdb kept only the in-frame ones, dropping some. The top ten clones hold about 8% of a sample with 540,000 or so clones, 70% to 90% of them seen once. Sequencing was carried out using peripheral blood. Source of these receptors: a woman in her forties or fifties with COVID-19, enrolled during active disease. CDR3s include the opening cysteine and the closing phenylalanine or tryptophan. Each record gives: CDR3 length, J gene, V gene, D gene, clone size, CDR3 protein, CDR3 DNA. The D gene is left open where the match is weak. Part of the rows lack a size; the others show once, few, many or a class for expanded clones.

CDR3 length: 16; J gene: TRBJ2-1; V gene: TRBV29-1; D gene: TRBD1; clone size: NA; CDR3 protein: CSVEELEGRGYDEQFF; CDR3 DNA: TGCAGCGTTGAAGAGCTCGAGGGCAGGGGGTACGATGAGCAGTTCTTC
CDR3 length: 15; J gene: TRBJ2-2; V gene: TRBV3-1/TRBV3-2; D gene: TRBD2; clone size: NA; CDR3 protein: CASSYGGANTGELFF; CDR3 DNA: TGTGCCAGCAGCTACGGGGGGGCGAACACCGGGGAGCTGTTTTTT
CDR3 length: 15; J gene: TRBJ1-5; V gene: TRBV7-9; D gene: TRBD1; clone size: NA; CDR3 protein: CASSPGQGLVSPQHF; CDR3 DNA: TGTGCCAGCAGCCCTGGACAGGGTCTGGTAAGCCCCCAGCATTTT
CDR3 length: 15; J gene: TRBJ2-7; V gene: TRBV6-1; D gene: NA; clone size: once; CDR3 protein: CASSEVGPTGLEQYF; CDR3 DNA: TGTGCCAGCAGTGAAGTAGGACCCACAGGTCTCGAGCAGTACTTC
CDR3 length: 14; J gene: TRBJ1-1; V gene: TRBV5-1; D gene: TRBD1; clone size: NA; CDR3 protein: CASRTYPGDSEAFF; CDR3 DNA: TGCGCCAGCAGGACCTACCCCGGGGACAGTGAAGCTTTCTTT
CDR3 length: 15; J gene: TRBJ1-2; V gene: TRBV7-9; D gene: TRBD1; clone size: NA; CDR3 protein: CASSPGGQSNYGYTF; CDR3 DNA: TGTGCCAGCAGCCCAGGGGGACAGTCTAACTATGGCTACACCTTC
CDR3 length: 18; J gene: TRBJ2-2; V gene: TRBV27; D gene: NA; clone size: NA; CDR3 protein: CASSFRGMVREKPGELFF; CDR3 DNA: TGTGCCAGCAGTTTCAGGGGTATGGTTCGTGAAAAGCCCGGGGAGCTGTTTTTT
CDR3 length: 15; J gene: TRBJ2-7; V gene: TRBV29-1; D gene: NA; clone size: NA; CDR3 protein: CSAQLWGPKTYEQYF; CDR3 DNA: TGCAGCGCCCAACTCTGGGGGCCTAAGACCTACGAGCAGTACTTC
CDR3 length: 17; J gene: TRBJ2-2; V gene: TRBV2; D gene: TRBD1; clone size: NA; CDR3 protein: CASRNRGLSTITGELFF; CDR3 DNA: TGTGCCAGCAGGAACAGGGGTTTGTCAACGATCACCGGGGAGCTGTTTTTT
CDR3 length: 14; J gene: TRBJ1-1; V gene: TRBV11-3; D gene: TRBD1; clone size: once; CDR3 protein: CASSQGQGRTEAFF; CDR3 DNA: TGTGCCAGCAGCCAGGGACAGGGGCGGACTGAAGCTTTCTTT